The sequence of this T cell receptor (beta chain) was determined in a study of blood T cells in healthy people across ages (dated by TCRdb to the mid-2010s). Context from the whole study: In model experiments, template switching captured roughly one uniquely barcoded TCR beta cDNA molecule for every two T cells. Age-related changes in TCR beta repertoire diversity were measured in the study by deep sequencing normalized with unique cDNA molecular identifiers. The donors were divided into four age groups: young (average around 15 years), middle-aged (about 39), aged (approximately 62) and long-lived (82). To avoid experimental bias, donors of different ages were randomly spread across the sequencing lanes. For two donors (one aged 18 to 29 and one aged 80 or older), the study analyzed two additional independent replicas of 1 million unique cDNA reads from the same blood draw. Overall study results and their limits: Estimates of total diversity based on one million sequenced T cells were regarded as lower bounds and as underestimates. Because profiling used bulk unsorted PBMCs, naive and antigen-experienced compartments could not be compared conclusively. The percentage of naive T cells measured by flow cytometry correlated strongly with observed TCR beta diversity. The CMV infection status of donors was not known, potentially confounding age-related changes in expanded clonotypes. Observed TCR beta diversity per million T cells fell roughly linearly with age, and a significant reduction was already apparent by age approximately 41. Compared with the aged group, the long-lived group had more naive CD4+ T cells, fewer expanded clones and increased TCR diversity, a pattern suggesting age selection.

With respect to this clonotype: Its binding antigen is unknown. No base-level quality is on record; no much larger clone is a single base apart.

Library preparation was by 5' RACE. Sequencing was performed on an Illumina HiSeq 2500. A second roughly 7 to 11 cycle PCR used a sample-barcoded 5' primer and a J-beta primer mix. A template-switch 5' adaptor carrying 12 random nucleotides introduced a unique molecular identifier onto each TCR beta cDNA molecule. Each sample yielded at least 3 million CDR3-containing paired-end reads. The Mint cDNA synthesis kit, primed by a TRBC-specific oligonucleotide, was used to synthesize first-strand cDNA from all RNA. Following uracil-DNA glycosylase treatment, a first 18-cycle PCR with universal primers M1SS and BC2_uni_R was performed on all cDNA. On the study's bioinformatics: Each sample was normalized by randomly selecting 1 million high-quality reads, each carrying a distinct molecular identifier. Instead of being binned into consensus sequences, reads with shared molecular identifiers were discarded. MiTCR, with a Q25 quality threshold and the strictest error-elimination algorithm, was used for CDR3 identification, clonotype clustering and error correction. Lower-bound total TCR beta diversity was estimated with a nonparametric unseen species model using Euler transformation. TCRdb took the public reads, trimmed them with fastp at Q25, ran MiXCR for clone calling and kept in-frame beta chains. Every CDR3 protein is listed once, alongside the most common genes and DNA of its rows. For this entry, the V and J calls and clone size follow TCRdb and not the study's own pipeline. In all, the sample holds some 320,000 distinct CDR3 sequences, and roughly 29% of those were seen once. The top ten hold approximately 29% of the sample.

V and J are trimmed by 4 bases and 2 bases, and the gene matches miss 12 bases of the junction. The CDR3 measures 18 amino acids from cysteine to phenylalanine. Only CDR3 DNA is held: 54 bases, read in frame from base 1. The CDR1 and CDR2 encoded by the germline V gene are SGDLS and YYNGEE. The donors were under 40 Caucasian individuals from Russia, aged roughly 6 to 90 years, who were systemically healthy. Ten milliliters of peripheral blood were drawn from each donor into EDTA-treated Vacutainer tubes. PBMCs were isolated by Ficoll-Paque density-gradient centrifugation, with at least 7 million obtained per sample. Trizol reagent was used to extract total RNA from the PBMCs, yielding at least 5.5 micrograms per sample. The percentages of naive CD45RAhigh/CD27high T cells were determined by flow cytometry on a PBMC aliquot from every donor.

Specimen: blood. The sequence was obtained from a woman in her 70s in good health. Recombination connected TRBV9 to TRBJ2-1; TRBD2 lines up with 10 middle nucleotides. The nucleotide sequence reads as follows: TGTGCCAGCAGCCCGGGGACTAGCGCCAAGGGGACCTACAATGAGCAGTTCTTC. This gives the protein CASSPGTSAKGTYNEQFF.